This TCR beta chain appears in the sequencing data of a study of blood T cells in healthy people across ages. This clonotype was seen repeatedly, ten times or more. A J-beta primer mix and a sample-barcoded 5' primer were used in a second PCR of roughly 6 to 11 cycles. TCRdb redid the calling of the 5' RACE reads with MiXCR, one entry per CDR3 protein. This table has some 1.7 million distinct CDR3 sequences, roughly 27% appearing once. Germline assignment: CDR1 SGHKS and CDR2 YYEKEE (reference sequence). The CDR3 runs to 13 residues. Trimming pared 4 bases from V and 6 bases from J, leaving 13 bases between.

The source material was blood. This chain joins TRBV5-5 and TRBJ1-1; D gene uncertain. The source of this sequence is a woman in her thirties in good health. DNA of the CDR3: TGTGCCAGCAGCCGCCCCCGTGCTGCTGAAGCTTTCTTT. Translated: CASSRPRAAEAFF.